The following is a T cell receptor beta chain sequence with its context. The antigen is undetermined. This sample was taken from a study of shared clonotypes between healthy human individuals. Study results and caveats: A few donors had about 5.1% of their naive CD4 clonotypes in common. In contrast to clonotypes shared by all four donors, non-shared clonotypes had lower generation probabilities.

Germline V gene data show CDR1 as SGHNT and CDR2 as YYREEE (reference sequence). There are 14 residues in the CDR3. The germline V and J ends were trimmed by 1 base and 6 bases, with 12 bases remaining between them. The data were produced by immunoSEQ multiplex PCR, yet TCRdb's version contains in-frame clones alone and is incomplete. The data show millions of clones, roughly nine tenths seen once. This receptor was taken from a man between 18 and 29 years old in good health. The chain links TRBV5-4 to TRBJ2-3, with D unclear. The sequenced sample was naive CD4+ T cells sorted from blood. The subset was: CD45RA+ positively selected. CDR3 coding DNA: TGTGCCAGCAGCTTGATTGGATCGTCGGATACGCAGTATTTT. Translating gives CASSLIGSSDTQYF.